Shown below are 17 T cell receptor beta chains from a single sample sequenced in a study of blood T cells in healthy people across ages. The second PCR ran about 6 to 12 cycles with a sample-barcoded 5' primer and J-beta primers. TCRdb itself ran the 5' RACE reads through MiXCR, one entry per CDR3 protein. Here the sample spans 900,000 to 950,000 distinct CDR3 sequences, almost 30% being singletons. This sample was also put to use in a study of T cells of mothers and their children.

The specimen sequenced was blood. The receptors were sampled from a woman in her thirties or forties in good health.

This clonotype came up once. The chain is built from TRBV7-2 and TRBJ1-1; no definite D call. CDR3 length: 13 amino acids. Germline CDR1 reads SGHTA; CDR2 reads FQGNSA. Trimming left V 5 bases short and J 6 bases short, with 13 bases between. The CDR3, as DNA: TGTGCCAGCAGCCGACCTGGACTCCCTGAAGCTTTCTTT. It yields the protein CASSRPGLPEAFF. The entire variable domain, with the rest obtained from reference TRBV7-2 and TRBJ1-1, is as follows: GAGVSQSPSNKVTEKGKDVELRCDPISGHTALYWYRQSLGQGLEFLIYFQGNSAPDKSGLPSDRFSAERTGGSVSTLTIQRTQQEDSAVYLCASSRPGLPEAFFGQGTRLTVV.

This clonotype was observed a few times. The V gene is TRBV9, the J gene TRBJ2-3, with 7 bases lining up with TRBD2. The CDR3 loop spans 16 amino acids. Losses at the gene ends were 1 base for V and 2 bases for J; bases not matched to a gene: 7. The germline V gene encodes CDR1 SGDLS and CDR2 YYNGEE. Here the CDR3 DNA reads TGTGCCAGCAGCGTAACTTCGGGGGGAGTCACAGATACGCAGTATTTT. The encoded protein is CASSVTSGGVTDTQYF.

V is TRBV7-8 and J is TRBJ2-1; a possible D gene is TRBD1 (6 bases). The germline CDR1 and CDR2 sequences are SGHVS and FQNEAQ. The CDR3 length is 16 residues. V gave up 1 base and J gave up 2 bases, with 12 bases separating them. The CDR3: CASSLEAGVAYNEQFF. CDR3 sequence (DNA): TGTGCCAGCAGCTTAGAAGCAGGGGTGGCCTACAATGAGCAGTTCTTC.

This clonotype has a count of ten or more. V and J are TRBV20-1 and TRBJ1-2; 9 nucleotides align to TRBD1. V was clipped by 3 bases and J by 8 bases; unmatched bases: 10. The CDR3 covers 14 residues. The germline CDR1 and CDR2 sequences are DFQATT and SNEGSKA (reference sequence). In DNA, the CDR3 is TGCAGTGCTAGGGACCGACAGGGGGGCTGGGGCTACACCTTC. This sequence encodes CSARDRQGGWGYTF.

In its sample, this clonotype was seen once. The V gene is TRBV5-1, the J gene TRBJ2-1; the D is unclear. The CDR3 is 16 amino acids. Looked up from germline, CDR1 is SGHRS and CDR2 is YFSETQ. The germline V and J ends were trimmed by 3 bases and 0 bases, with 13 bases remaining between them. The chain's CDR3 is CASSSDLLSSYNEQFF. CDR3 sequence (DNA): TGCGCCAGCAGCTCAGACTTACTCAGCTCCTACAATGAGCAGTTCTTC. Full variable domain (missing parts from reference TRBV5-1 and TRBJ2-1): KAGVTQTPRYLIKTRGQQVTLSCSPISGHRSVSWYQQTPGQGLQFLFEYFSETQRNKGNFPGRFSGRQFSNSRSEMNVSTLELGDSALYLCASSSDLLSSYNEQFFGPGTRLTVL.

The chain combines TRBV7-8 with TRBJ2-1; 8 bases agree with TRBD2. Germline-derived CDR1 and CDR2 are SGHVS and FQNEAQ. The length of the CDR3 is 15 residues. V shed 5 bases and J 5 bases; nucleotides not matched to a gene: 8. The CDR3 sequence: CASSPGAGAHNEQFF. CDR3 DNA sequence: TGTGCCAGCAGCCCAGGAGCGGGGGCACACAATGAGCAGTTCTTC.

This clonotype was seen once. This could be a read error, since a much larger clone is one nucleotide away. For the CDR3, the DNA is TGCAATGCTCTAGGGGACTCCTACGAGCAGTACTTC. Protein sequence: CNALGDSYEQYF. The chain has TRBV20-1 and TRBJ2-7, with D perhaps TRBD1 (5 bases). The CDR3 has 12 residues. CDR1 and CDR2 from the germline V gene are DFQATT and SNEGSKA (reference sequence).

As regards this clonotype: A much more abundant neighbour one base away suggests this may be a read error. The chain uses TRBV2 and TRBJ2-1; TRBD1 is a possible D gene (6 bases). Germline-derived CDR1 and CDR2 are SNHLY and FYNNEI. The CDR3 loop spans 12 amino acids. The CDR3 loop reads CASTRTANEEFF. CDR3 DNA sequence: TGTGCCAGCACTAGGACAGCGAATGAGGAGTTCTTC. Complete variable domain (other parts from reference TRBV2 and TRBJ2-1): EPEVTQTPSHQVTQMGQEVILRCVPISNHLYFYWYRQILGQKVEFLVSFYNNEISEKSEIFDDQFSVERPDGSNFTLKIRSTKLEDSAMYFCASTRTANEEFFGPGTRLTVL.

This clonotype was found a few times. The rearrangement joins TRBV7-2 to TRBJ2-7; no clear D gene. Germline CDR1 and CDR2: SGHTA and FQGNSA. CDR3 length: 13 amino acids. V lost 3 bases and J lost 7, with 13 bases in between. CDR3 loop: CASSLTMLWEQYF. In DNA, the CDR3 is TGTGCCAGCAGCTTGACGATGCTGTGGGAGCAGTACTTC.

This clonotype was detected a few times. The genes are TRBV4-3 and TRBJ1-6; maybe TRBD1 (6 bases). Trimming left V 0 bases short and J 6 bases short, with 12 bases between. This CDR3 comprises 16 residues. Germline CDR1 LGHNA, CDR2 YSLEER. Written as DNA, the CDR3 is TGCGCCAGCAGCCAAGACAGGGGCACTCTTAATTCACCCCTCCACTTT. It yields the protein CASSQDRGTLNSPLHF.

The table lists this clonotype with a count of one. The CDR3: CASSVLEGEPLETQYF. CDR3 nucleotide sequence: TGTGCCAGCAGCGTATTGGAGGGGGAGCCTCTGGAGACCCAGTACTTC. V usage is TRBV9 and J usage is TRBJ2-5, with D possibly called TRBD1 or TRBD2 (6 bases each). Germline CDR1 is SGDLS and CDR2 is YYNGEE. The CDR3 is 16 amino acids. Trimming removed 1 base from V and 5 bases from J, with 18 bases in between.

As for this clonotype: A junction end diverges from the germline sequence, so it may reflect a read error. This chain uses TRBV12-3 or TRBV12-4 with TRBJ2-7; possibly TRBD2 for D (6 bases). The DNA end is more similar to TRBJ2-4, so the J call may be wrong. The CDR3 has 18 residues. CDR3 nucleotides: TGTGCCAGCAGTCTAGCGCGACGCTCTCAACTAGCCAAAAACATTCAGTACTTC. It specifies CASSLARRSQLAKNIQYF.

The J gene is TRBJ1-1, the V gene TRBV14, with D uncertain. The CDR3 has 14 residues. The V gene lost 0 bases and the J gene lost 0 bases, with 5 bases spanning the gap. Looked up from germline, CDR1 is SGHDN and CDR2 is FVKESK. The CDR3 DNA reads as TGTGCCAGCAGCCAAGAGTACATGAACACTGAAGCTTTCTTT. Translating it yields CASSQEYMNTEAFF.

This clonotype was seen many times. The J gene is TRBJ2-5, the V gene TRBV20-1, with TRBD1 identical over 10 bases. Per the germline V gene, CDR1 is DFQATT and CDR2 is SNEGSKA (reference sequence). The CDR3 totals 14 residues. Losses at the gene ends were 1 base for V and 3 bases for J; bases not matched to a gene: 2. The CDR3 region has the DNA TGCAGTGCTAGAGCTGGGACAGGGGAAGAGACCCAGTACTTC. It specifies CSARAGTGEETQYF.

This chain joins TRBV2 and TRBJ2-7; tentatively, D is TRBD1 (5 bases). Germline V lookup: CDR1 SNHLY, CDR2 FYNNEI. The CDR3 runs 14 residues. Between the trimmed V and J ends, which lost 3 bases and 3 bases, there was a span of 12 bases. CDR3 sequence: CASSEGQNNYEQYF. The CDR3 DNA is TGTGCCAGCAGTGAGGGGCAGAACAACTACGAGCAGTACTTC.

There are a few counts of this clonotype. The chain has TRBV15 and TRBJ2-7, with D perhaps assigned TRBD1 or TRBD2 (6 bases each). The CDR3 sequence is 15 residues long. Germline values: CDR1 LNHNV, CDR2 YYDKDF (reference sequence). V gave up 6 bases and J gave up 7 bases, with 22 bases separating them. The CDR3 coding sequence is TGTGCCACCAGTGGGGGGACATCCTCCTACAATGAGCAGTACTTC. As protein: CATSGGTSSYNEQYF. Drawing the rest from reference TRBV15 and TRBJ2-7, the complete variable domain is DAMVIQNPRYQVTQFGKPVTLSCSQTLNHNVMYWYQQKSSQAPKLLFHYYDKDFNNEADTPDNFQSRRPNTSFCFLDIRSPGLGDTAMYLCATSGGTSSYNEQYFGPGTRLTVT.

At least ten counts were recorded for this clonotype. CDR3 coding DNA: TGTGCCAGCAGGGGGTTTAGCAAGCAGACCCAGTACTTC. It is translated as CASRGFSKQTQYF. The chain has TRBV27 and TRBJ2-5; no reliable D call. The V and J ends lost 6 bases and 6 bases respectively, with 14 bases between them. This CDR3 contains 13 residues. From germline, CDR1 is MNHEY and CDR2 SMNVEV (reference sequence).